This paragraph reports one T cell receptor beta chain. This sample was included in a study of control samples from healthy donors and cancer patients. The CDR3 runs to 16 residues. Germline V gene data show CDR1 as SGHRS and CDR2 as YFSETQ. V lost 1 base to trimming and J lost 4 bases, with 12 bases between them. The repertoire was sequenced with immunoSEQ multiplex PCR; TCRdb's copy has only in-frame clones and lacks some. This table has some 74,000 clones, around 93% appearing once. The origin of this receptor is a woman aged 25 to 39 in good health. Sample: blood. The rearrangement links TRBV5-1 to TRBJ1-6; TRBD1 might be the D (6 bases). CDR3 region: CASSLQTGEYNSPLHF. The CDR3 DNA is TGCGCCAGCAGCTTGCAGACAGGAGAATATAATTCACCCCTCCACTTT. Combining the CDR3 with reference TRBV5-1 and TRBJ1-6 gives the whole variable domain KAGVTQTPRYLIKTRGQQVTLSCSPISGHRSVSWYQQTPGQGLQFLFEYFSETQRNKGNFPGRFSGRQFSNSRSEMNVSTLELGDSALYLCASSLQTGEYNSPLHFGNGTRLTVT.